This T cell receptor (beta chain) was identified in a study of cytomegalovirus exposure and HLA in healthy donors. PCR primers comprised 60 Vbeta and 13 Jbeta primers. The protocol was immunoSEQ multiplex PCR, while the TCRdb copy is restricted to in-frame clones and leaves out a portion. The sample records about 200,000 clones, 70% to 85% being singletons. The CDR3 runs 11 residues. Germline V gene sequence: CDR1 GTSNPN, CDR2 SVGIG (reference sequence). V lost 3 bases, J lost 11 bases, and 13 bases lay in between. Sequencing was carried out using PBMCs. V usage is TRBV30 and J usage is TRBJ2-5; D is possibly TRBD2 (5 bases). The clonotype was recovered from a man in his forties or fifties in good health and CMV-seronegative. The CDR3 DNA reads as TGTGCCTGGAGCCCTGGGTGGGAGCAGTACTTC. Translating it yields CAWSPGWEQYF.